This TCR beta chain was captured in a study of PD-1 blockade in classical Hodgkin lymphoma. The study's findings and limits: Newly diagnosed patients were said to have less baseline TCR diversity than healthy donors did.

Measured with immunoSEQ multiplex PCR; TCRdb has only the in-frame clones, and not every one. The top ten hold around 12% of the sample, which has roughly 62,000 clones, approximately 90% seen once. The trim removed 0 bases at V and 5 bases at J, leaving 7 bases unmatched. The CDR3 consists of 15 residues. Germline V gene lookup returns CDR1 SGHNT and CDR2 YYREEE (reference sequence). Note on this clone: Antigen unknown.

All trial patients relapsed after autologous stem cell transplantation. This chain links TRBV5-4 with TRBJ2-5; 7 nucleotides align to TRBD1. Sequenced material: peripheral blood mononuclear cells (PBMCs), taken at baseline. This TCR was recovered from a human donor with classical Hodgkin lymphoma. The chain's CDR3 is CASSLDRGSGETQYF. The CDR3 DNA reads TGTGCCAGCAGCTTGGACAGGGGATCTGGGGAGACCCAGTACTTC.